This entry lists 18 T cell receptor beta chains sequenced from one sample in a study of siplizumab effects on memory and regulatory T cells. The data were produced by immunoSEQ multiplex PCR, yet TCRdb's version contains in-frame clones alone and is incomplete. The data hold some 100,000 clones, with about 93% observed a single time. Sequencing used Tregs sorted from blood. Source of these receptors: a human donor in good health.

The chain joins TRBV4-1 to TRBJ1-2; a possible D gene is TRBD1 (5 bases). The CDR3 loop spans 13 amino acids. Trimming took 6 bases from V and 2 from J, leaving 10 bases between them. From germline, CDR1 is MGHRA and CDR2 YSYEKL. The CDR3 spells CASSVTENYGYTF. Written as DNA, the CDR3 is TGCGCCAGCAGTGTGACAGAGAACTATGGCTACACCTTC.

The chain uses TRBV11-3 and TRBJ2-2; the match to TRBD1 covers 7 bases. The germline V gene encodes CDR1 SGHNT and CDR2 YENEEA. V dropped 3 bases and J dropped 4; count of bases not matched to a gene: 2. The CDR3 extends over 14 amino acids. In DNA form, the CDR3 reads TGTGCCAGCAGCTTGGGACAGCCCACCGGGGAGCTGTTTTTT. Its translation is CASSLGQPTGELFF. The variable domain in full, with the rest retrieved from reference TRBV11-3 and TRBJ2-2, is EAGVVQSPRYKIIEKKQPVAFWCNPISGHNTLYWYLQNLGQGPELLIRYENEEAVDDSQLPKDRFSAERLKGVDSTLKIQPAELGDSAVYLCASSLGQPTGELFFGEGSRLTVL.

The rearrangement links TRBV29-1 to TRBJ2-1; possibly TRBD2 for D (6 bases). Trimming removed 2 bases from V and 7 bases from J, with 27 bases in between. This CDR3 spans 18 amino acids. CDR1 SQVTM and CDR2 ANQGSEA come from the germline V gene. CDR3 region: CSVERIGTGNLTLNEQFF. CDR3 in DNA: TGCAGCGTTGAAAGGATTGGGACTGGGAACCTCACACTTAATGAGCAGTTCTTC.

The chain uses TRBV18 and TRBJ2-7, with a weak D call TRBD2 (6 bases). Germline CDR1 reads KGHSH; CDR2 reads LQKENI. Trimming removed 0 bases at V and 6 bases at J, with 15 bases between. CDR3 length: 15 amino acids. The CDR3 bases are TGTGCCAGCTCACCACCCGGGGGAGGTCGGTTCGAGCAGTACTTC. It translates to CASSPPGGGRFEQYF.

This rearrangement joins TRBV7-9 to TRBJ1-2, with a possible D match to TRBD1 (5 bases). V lost 4 bases, J lost 1 base, and 10 bases lay in between. Per germline, CDR1 SEHNR and CDR2 FQNEAQ (reference sequence). CDR3 length equals 14 residues. For the CDR3, the DNA is TGTGCCAGCAGCTCAAGGACATTTAACTATGGCTACACCTTC. Residues: CASSSRTFNYGYTF. Using reference TRBV7-9 and TRBJ1-2 for the parts outside the CDR3, the full variable domain is DTGVSQNPRHKITKRGQNVTFRCDPISEHNRLYWYRQTLGQGPEFLTYFQNEAQLEKSRLLSDRFSAERPKGSFSTLEIQRTEQGDSAMYLCASSSRTFNYGYTFGSGTRLTVV.

This chain joins TRBV5-1 and TRBJ1-2; tentatively, D is TRBD1 (5 bases). This CDR3 contains 12 residues. Trimming pared 2 bases from V and 6 bases from J, leaving 8 bases between. Germline V gene sequence: CDR1 SGHRS, CDR2 YFSETQ. This chain's CDR3 is CASSLGGDGYTF. In nucleotides, the CDR3 is TGCGCCAGCAGCTTAGGAGGGGATGGCTACACCTTC.

This clone came up once. The chain couples TRBV28 to TRBJ1-4, with no clear D. The CDR3 is 15 amino acids. The V end was cut by 6 bases, the J end by 5 bases, with 16 bases between. Germline lookup yields CDR1 MDHEN and CDR2 SYDVKM. The CDR3: CASSRLKVGNEKLFF. DNA of the CDR3: TGTGCCAGCAGCCGACTCAAGGTGGGCAATGAAAAACTGTTTTTT.

The genes are TRBV28 and TRBJ1-5; the D is unclear. The CDR3 loop spans 14 amino acids. Per the germline V gene, CDR1 is MDHEN and CDR2 is SYDVKM. V was clipped by 5 bases and J by 6 bases, with 14 bases between them. CDR3 nucleotides: TGTGCCAGCAGTCCCAATCAAGTTGGTCAGCCCCAGCATTTT. It codes for CASSPNQVGQPQHF.

This clone showed up just once. This chain joins TRBV5-1 and TRBJ1-1; TRBD1 aligns across 9 bases. The ends lost 4 bases at V and 5 bases at J; junction bases unmatched: 3. Germline assignment: CDR1 SGHRS and CDR2 YFSETQ. This CDR3 contains 13 residues. The CDR3 region is CASSATGGTEAFF. CDR3 nucleotide sequence: TGCGCCAGCAGCGCGACAGGGGGGACTGAAGCTTTCTTT.

The rearrangement joins TRBV5-1 to TRBJ1-1; no clear D. From germline, CDR1 is SGHRS and CDR2 YFSETQ. The CDR3 extends over 12 amino acids. V was pared by 5 bases and J by 1 base, with 6 bases between. CDR3 nucleotides: TGCGCCAGCAGTAGAGGGAACACTGAAGCTTTCTTT. This translates into CASSRGNTEAFF.

The gene calls are TRBV19 and TRBJ2-4; 8 positions match TRBD2. V was pared by 4 bases and J by 7 bases, with 21 bases of the junction left unmatched. Germline V gene data show CDR1 as LNHDA and CDR2 as SQIVND (reference sequence). This CDR3 spans 19 amino acids. The CDR3 sequence: CASSNFLGQTSEFRNIQYF. The CDR3, as DNA: TGTGCCAGTAGTAATTTCCTCGGGCAGACTAGCGAATTCAGGAACATTCAGTACTTC.

This chain uses TRBV28 with TRBJ1-2; D call uncertain. This CDR3 is built from 14 residues. From germline, CDR1 is MDHEN and CDR2 SYDVKM. V lost 3 bases and J lost 1, with 9 bases in between. CDR3 coding DNA: TGTGCCAGCAGTTTCTCGACTGTTAACTATGGCTACACCTTC. Residues: CASSFSTVNYGYTF.

This chain uses TRBV6-4 with TRBJ2-1; D remains unclear. V lost 2 bases, J lost 4 bases, and 9 bases lay in between. Germline V gene sequence: CDR1 MRHNA, CDR2 SNTAGT. The CDR3 length is 14 residues. In nucleotides, the CDR3 is TGTGCCAGCAGTGACGGAAACCGGTACAATGAGCAGTTCTTC. This gives the protein CASSDGNRYNEQFF.

The V call is TRBV14, the J call TRBJ2-7, with D tentatively TRBD1 (6 bases). This CDR3 is 13 amino acids long. Germline V lookup: CDR1 SGHDN, CDR2 FVKESK. V was cut by 0 bases and J by 6 bases, with 9 bases left in between. Here the CDR3 DNA reads TGTGCCAGCAGCCAAGATTGGGGGCGCGAGCAGTACTTC. Translation: CASSQDWGREQYF.

The chain recombines TRBV23-1 with TRBJ1-2, with a tentative D call TRBD1 (6 bases). TRBV23-1 is marked as an open reading frame, function uncertain. CDR3 length equals 15 residues. Trimming took off 3 bases at V and 8 bases at J, with 19 bases between the two ends. The CDR3 DNA reads TGCGCCAGCAGTCAGGGAGGGGGTCCAGCTGCGGGCTACACCTTC. Protein: CASSQGGGPAAGYTF.

This clone was found once. The J gene is TRBJ1-5, the V gene TRBV5-5; no definite D call. The CDR3 has 13 amino acids. Looked up from germline, CDR1 is SGHKS and CDR2 is YYEKEE (reference sequence). V was trimmed by 4 bases and J by 6 bases, leaving 11 bases between them. The CDR3 here is CASSPPAGQPQHF. The CDR3 region has the DNA TGTGCCAGCAGCCCTCCGGCTGGTCAGCCCCAGCATTTT.

The chain uses TRBV6-5 and TRBJ1-2, with D unresolved. Germline V gives CDR1 MNHEY, CDR2 SVGAGI. The CDR3 has 15 amino acids. V dropped 0 bases and J dropped 4 bases, with 12 bases sitting between them. In DNA form, the CDR3 reads TGTGCCAGCAGTTACTCCATCACAGCTCTCTATGGCTACACCTTC. This translates into CASSYSITALYGYTF.

The V gene is TRBV29-1, the J gene TRBJ2-2; either TRBD1 or TRBD2 may supply D (6 bases each). The CDR3 runs 14 residues. The germline V gene encodes CDR1 SQVTM and CDR2 ANQGSEA. V was cut by 7 bases and J by 1 base, with 13 bases left in between. The CDR3 DNA follows: TGCAGCGCTCGGGGGCAGGGGAACACCGGGGAGCTGTTTTTT. As protein: CSARGQGNTGELFF.